Below, one TCR beta chain is given with its context. This record comes from a study of blood T cell repertoires in COVID-19. This table comes from immunoSEQ multiplex PCR, and its TCRdb copy is limited to in-frame clones, with some not included. Counted here are 250,000 or so clones, around 88% occurring once; the ten biggest clones make up 1.2% to 1.5%. Germline CDR1 SGHAT, CDR2 FQNNGV. V lost 5 bases to trimming and J lost 8 bases, with 12 bases between them. The CDR3 covers 13 residues. The chain is built from TRBV11-2 and TRBJ1-4; D not resolved. The TCR originated in a man older than 75 with acute or convalescent COVID-19. The sequenced sample was peripheral blood. The CDR3 loop is CASSSLGGEKLFF. In nucleotides, the CDR3 is TGTGCCAGCAGCAGTCTGGGAGGGGAAAAACTGTTTTTT.